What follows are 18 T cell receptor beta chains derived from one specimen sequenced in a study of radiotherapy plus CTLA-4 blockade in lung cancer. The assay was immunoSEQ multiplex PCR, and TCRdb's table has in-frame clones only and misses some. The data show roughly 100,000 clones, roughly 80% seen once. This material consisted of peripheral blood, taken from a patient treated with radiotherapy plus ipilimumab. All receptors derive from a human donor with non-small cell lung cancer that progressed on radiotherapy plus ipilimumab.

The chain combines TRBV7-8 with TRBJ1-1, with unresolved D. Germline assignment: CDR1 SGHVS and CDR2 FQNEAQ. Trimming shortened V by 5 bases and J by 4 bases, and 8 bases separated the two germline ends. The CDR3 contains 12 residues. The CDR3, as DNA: TGTGCCAGCAGCCGTGGGAGCACTGAAGCTTTCTTT. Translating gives CASSRGSTEAFF.

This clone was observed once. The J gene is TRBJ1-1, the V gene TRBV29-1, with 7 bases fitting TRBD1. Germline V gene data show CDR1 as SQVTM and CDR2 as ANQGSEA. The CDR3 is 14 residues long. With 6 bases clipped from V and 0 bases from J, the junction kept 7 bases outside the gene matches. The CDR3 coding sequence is TGCAGCGTCCTCTCCGGGACAGTGAACACTGAAGCTTTCTTT. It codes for CSVLSGTVNTEAFF.

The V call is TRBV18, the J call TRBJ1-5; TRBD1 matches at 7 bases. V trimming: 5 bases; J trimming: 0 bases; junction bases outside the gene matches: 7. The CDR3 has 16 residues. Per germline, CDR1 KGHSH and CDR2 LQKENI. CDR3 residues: CASSSKDRRSNQPQHF. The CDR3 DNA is TGTGCCAGCTCATCGAAGGACAGGCGTAGCAATCAGCCCCAGCATTTT.

The CDR3 protein is CASSSWGTNTEAFF. CDR3 nucleotide sequence: TGTGCCAGCAGTTCTTGGGGGACGAACACTGAAGCTTTCTTT. The chain combines TRBV28 with TRBJ1-1; a weak D match, TRBD1 (5 bases). Germline V gives CDR1 MDHEN, CDR2 SYDVKM. The CDR3 has 14 residues. With 4 bases removed from V and 1 base from J, the gap between germline ends came to 10 bases.

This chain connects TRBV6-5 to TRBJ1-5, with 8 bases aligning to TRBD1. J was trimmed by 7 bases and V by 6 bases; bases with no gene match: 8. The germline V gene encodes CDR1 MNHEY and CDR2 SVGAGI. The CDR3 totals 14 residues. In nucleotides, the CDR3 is TGTGCCAGCAGAAGACAGGGGATCAGGCAGCCCCAGCATTTT. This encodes CASRRQGIRQPQHF.

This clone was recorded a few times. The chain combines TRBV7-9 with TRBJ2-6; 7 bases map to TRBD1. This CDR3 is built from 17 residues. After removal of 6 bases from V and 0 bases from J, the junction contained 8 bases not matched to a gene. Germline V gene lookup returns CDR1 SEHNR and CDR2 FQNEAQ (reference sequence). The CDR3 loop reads CASRRTGRRSGANVLTF. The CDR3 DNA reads TGTGCCAGCAGGAGGACAGGTCGTCGCTCTGGGGCCAACGTCCTGACTTTC.

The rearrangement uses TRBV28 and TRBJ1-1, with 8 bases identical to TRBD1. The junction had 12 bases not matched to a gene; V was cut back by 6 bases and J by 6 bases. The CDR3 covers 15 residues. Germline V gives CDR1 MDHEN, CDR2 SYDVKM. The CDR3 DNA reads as TGTGCCAGCAGGCCGGCTGCAGGGGGCGCGGCTGAAGCTTTCTTT. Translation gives CASRPAAGGAAEAFF. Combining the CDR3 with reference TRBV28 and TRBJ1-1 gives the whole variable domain DVKVTQSSRYLVKRTGEKVFLECVQDMDHENMFWYRQDPGLGLRLIYFSYDVKMKEKGDIPEGYSVSREKKERFSLILESASTNQTSMYLCASRPAAGGAAEAFFGQGTRLTVV.

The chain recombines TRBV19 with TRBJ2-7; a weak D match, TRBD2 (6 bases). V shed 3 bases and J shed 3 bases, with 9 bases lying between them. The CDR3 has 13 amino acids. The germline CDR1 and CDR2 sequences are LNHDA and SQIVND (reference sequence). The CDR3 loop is CASSMGGGYEQYF. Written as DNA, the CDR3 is TGTGCCAGTAGTATGGGGGGAGGCTACGAGCAGTACTTC.

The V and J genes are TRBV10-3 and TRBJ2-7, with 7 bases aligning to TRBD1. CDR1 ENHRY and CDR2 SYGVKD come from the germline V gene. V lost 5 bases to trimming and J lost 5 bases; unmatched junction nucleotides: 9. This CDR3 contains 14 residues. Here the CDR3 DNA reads TGTGCCATCAGTAACGTTAGGGACAGCCACGAGCAGTACTTC. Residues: CAISNVRDSHEQYF.

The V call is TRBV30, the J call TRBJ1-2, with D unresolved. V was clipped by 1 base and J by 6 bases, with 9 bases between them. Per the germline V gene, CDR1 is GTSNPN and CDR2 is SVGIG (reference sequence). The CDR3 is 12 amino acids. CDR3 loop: CAWSDSPHGYTF. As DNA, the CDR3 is TGTGCCTGGAGTGACAGCCCCCATGGCTACACCTTC.

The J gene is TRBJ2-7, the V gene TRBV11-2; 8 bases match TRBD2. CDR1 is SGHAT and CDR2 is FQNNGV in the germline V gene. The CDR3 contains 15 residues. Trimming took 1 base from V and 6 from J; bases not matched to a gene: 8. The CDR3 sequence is CASSLVGSGIAEQYF. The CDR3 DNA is TGTGCCAGCAGCTTAGTTGGTAGCGGGATTGCCGAGCAGTACTTC.

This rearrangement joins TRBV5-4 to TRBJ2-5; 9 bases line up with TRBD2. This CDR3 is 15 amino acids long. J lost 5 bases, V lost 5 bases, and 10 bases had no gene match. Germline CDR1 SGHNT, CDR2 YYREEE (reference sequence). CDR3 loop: CASRGVSGSGETQYF. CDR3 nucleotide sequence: TGTGCCAGCAGGGGGGTTAGCGGGAGCGGTGAGACCCAGTACTTC.

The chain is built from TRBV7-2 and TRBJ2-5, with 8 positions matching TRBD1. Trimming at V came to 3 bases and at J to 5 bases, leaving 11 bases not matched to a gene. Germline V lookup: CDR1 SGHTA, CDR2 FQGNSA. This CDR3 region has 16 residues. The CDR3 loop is CASSFSGQGARETQYF. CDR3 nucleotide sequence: TGTGCCAGCAGCTTCTCCGGCCAGGGGGCCAGGGAGACCCAGTACTTC.

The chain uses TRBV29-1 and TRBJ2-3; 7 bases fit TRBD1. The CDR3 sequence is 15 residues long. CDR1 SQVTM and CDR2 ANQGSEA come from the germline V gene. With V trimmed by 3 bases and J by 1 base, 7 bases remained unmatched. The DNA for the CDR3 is TGCAGCGTTGAGGCGCGCGACAGGGGCACAGATACGCAGTATTTT. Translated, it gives CSVEARDRGTDTQYF.

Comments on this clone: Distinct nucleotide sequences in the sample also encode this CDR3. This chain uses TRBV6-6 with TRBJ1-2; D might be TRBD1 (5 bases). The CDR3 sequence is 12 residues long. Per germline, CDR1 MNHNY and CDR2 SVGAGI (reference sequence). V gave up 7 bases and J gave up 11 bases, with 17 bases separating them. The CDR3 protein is CASTHRGHPYTF. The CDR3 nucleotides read TGTGCCAGCACCCACCGAGGACATCCGTACACCTTC.

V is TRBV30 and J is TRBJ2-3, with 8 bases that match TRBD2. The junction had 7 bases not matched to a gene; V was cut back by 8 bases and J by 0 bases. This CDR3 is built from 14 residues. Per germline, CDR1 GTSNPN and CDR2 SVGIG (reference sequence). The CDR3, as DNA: TGTGCCGGGACCCCTAGCGGGAGCACAGATACGCAGTATTTT. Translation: CAGTPSGSTDTQYF.

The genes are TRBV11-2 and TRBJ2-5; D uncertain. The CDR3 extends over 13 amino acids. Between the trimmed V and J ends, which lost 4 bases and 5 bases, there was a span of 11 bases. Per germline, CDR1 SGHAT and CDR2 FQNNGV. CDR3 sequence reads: CASSSQLRETQYF. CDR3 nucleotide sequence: TGTGCCAGCAGCTCCCAACTCCGGGAGACCCAGTACTTC.

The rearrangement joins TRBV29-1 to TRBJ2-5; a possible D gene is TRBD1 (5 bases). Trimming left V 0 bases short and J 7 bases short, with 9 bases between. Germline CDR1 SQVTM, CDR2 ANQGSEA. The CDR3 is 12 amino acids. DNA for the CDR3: TGCAGCGTTGAAGAGACAGCCGGGACCCAGTACTTC. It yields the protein CSVEETAGTQYF.